These T cell receptor beta chains were read from a single sample in a study of early T cells in non-severe SARS-CoV-2 infection. TCRdb called the 5' RACE reads again in MiXCR, with one record for every CDR3 protein. The sample has about 53,000 distinct CDR3 sequences, 12% seen once. The starting material was whole blood, obtained at baseline. These receptors came from an adult who was a healthcare worker with PCR-confirmed SARS-CoV-2 infection or an uninfected control (not recorded which). Each CDR3 is given with its conserved first and last residue. A D gene is named only where the DNA matches it firmly. Size values are once, few and many counts, or a class for expanded clones, and some rows have none.

v_call	cdr3_length	d_call	j_call	clone_size	cdr3_nt	cdr3_aa
TRBV6-6	15	NA	TRBJ1-5	many	TGTGCCAGCAGTTACGCGGACCGGAGCAATCAGCCCCAGCATTTT	CASSYADRSNQPQHF
TRBV7-3	14	NA	TRBJ2-3	NA	TGTGCCAGCAGCATTGGACAGGGAGGGGATACGCAGTATTTT	CASSIGQGGDTQYF
TRBV5-5	16	NA	TRBJ2-3	NA	TGTGCCAGCAGCTTCTTGGCGCGTTCTAGCACAGATACGCAGTATTTT	CASSFLARSSTDTQYF
TRBV3-1	13	NA	TRBJ2-1	NA	TGTGCCAGCAGTTCCCGTGGGGCCAATGAGCAGTTCTTC	CASSSRGANEQFF
TRBV6-1	15	NA	TRBJ2-3	NA	TGTGCCAGCAGTGTTGAGCGGCTTAGCACAGATACGCAGTATTTT	CASSVERLSTDTQYF
TRBV7-2	15	TRBD1	TRBJ1-5	few	TGTGCCAGCAGACGCGTGCAGGGGGCCAATCAGCCCCAGCATTTT	CASRRVQGANQPQHF
TRBV7-3	15	TRBD2	TRBJ2-7	NA	TGTGCCAGCAGCCCCATAGCGGGAGTTTCACACGAGCAGTACTTC	CASSPIAGVSHEQYF
TRBV11-2	14	NA	TRBJ2-7	many	TGTGCCAGCACCAGATTAGAGGGGGGGTACGAGCAGTACTTC	CASTRLEGGYEQYF
TRBV6-2/TRBV6-3	14	TRBD1	TRBJ2-7	NA	TGTGCCAGCCGCTATACCGGACAGGGGAACGAGCAGTACTTC	CASRYTGQGNEQYF
TRBV18	17	NA	TRBJ1-2	NA	TGTGCCAGCTCACCGGGCAGCTTACAGGAAACTCTTTATGGCTACACCTTC	CASSPGSLQETLYGYTF
TRBV5-1	16	NA	TRBJ2-1	NA	TGCGCCAGCAGCTTGGGCAGCGGCGGGGTTTACAATGAGCAGTTCTTC	CASSLGSGGVYNEQFF
TRBV2	12	NA	TRBJ2-7	NA	TGTGCCAGCGCGCTGTCGCCCTACGAGCAGTACTTC	CASALSPYEQYF
TRBV29-1	12	TRBD1	TRBJ2-1	many	TGCAGCGTGACGGGACAGAACAATGAGCAGTTCTTC	CSVTGQNNEQFF
TRBV20-1	13	TRBD2	TRBJ2-1	many	TGCAGTGCTCCCGGGACTAGCATAGATGAGCAGTTCTTC	CSAPGTSIDEQFF
TRBV28	13	TRBD1	TRBJ1-1	few	TGTGCCAGCAGCCCAACTGACAGGGGTGAAGCTTTCTTT	CASSPTDRGEAFF
TRBV11-2	13	NA	TRBJ2-1	many	TGTGCCAGCAGCTTAAAGGGTTACAATGAGCAGTTCTTC	CASSLKGYNEQFF
TRBV4-1	14	NA	TRBJ1-1	many	TGCGCCAGCAGTGATCAGGGGCCGTACACTGAAGCTTTCTTT	CASSDQGPYTEAFF
TRBV19	15	NA	TRBJ2-7	NA	TGTGCCAGTTCCCGGGTTGGGGACACCGCCTACGAGCAGTACTTC	CASSRVGDTAYEQYF
TRBV5-6	13	NA	TRBJ2-1	large	TGTGCCAGCAGCTTGGACGATTACAATGAGCAGTTCTTC	CASSLDDYNEQFF
TRBV6-6	14	NA	TRBJ1-5	NA	TGTGCCACTCGGCCTGGGGGGGACGGTCAGCCCCAGCATTTT	CATRPGGDGQPQHF
TRBV3-1	14	TRBD2	TRBJ2-7	few	TGTGCCAGCAGCCAAGACAGCGGGGTGCCCGAGCAGTACTTC	CASSQDSGVPEQYF
TRBV12-2	12	NA	TRBJ2-1	few	TGTGCAAGTCGCTTGGACAGGAATGAGCAGTTCTTC	CASRLDRNEQFF
TRBV9	14	TRBD2	TRBJ2-7	few	TGTGCCAGCAGCGTTGGCGGGAGACTACACGAGCAGTACTTC	CASSVGGRLHEQYF
TRBV12-3/TRBV12-4	14	NA	TRBJ2-3	NA	TGTGCCAGCACCCGAGGCCTAAATACAGATACGCAGTATTTT	CASTRGLNTDTQYF
TRBV24-1	18	TRBD2	TRBJ2-2	many	TGTGCCACCAGTGATAGGATAGCGGGAGGCTCGAACACCGGGGAGCTGTTTTTT	CATSDRIAGGSNTGELFF
TRBV12-3/TRBV12-4	13	NA	TRBJ1-1	few	TGTGCCAGCAGCCCATTTCCGACCACTGAAGCTTTCTTT	CASSPFPTTEAFF
TRBV6-5	12	NA	TRBJ1-6	few	TGTGCCAGCACCCAGCCTAATTCACCCCTCCACTTT	CASTQPNSPLHF
TRBV14	17	NA	TRBJ2-5	many	TGTGCCAGCAGCCAAGACTGGGCTAGCGTAAAGCAAGAGACCCAGTACTTC	CASSQDWASVKQETQYF
TRBV7-6	16	NA	TRBJ2-6	NA	TGTGCCAGCAGCTTAGTCCCAAGCTCTGGGGCCAACGTCCTGACTTTC	CASSLVPSSGANVLTF
TRBV4-1	16	NA	TRBJ2-1	NA	TGCGCCAGCAGCCAAGATTGGACAACCGGTTCCAATGAGCAGTTCTTC	CASSQDWTTGSNEQFF
TRBV13	12	NA	TRBJ1-1	few	TGTGCCAGCAGCTTAGGAAAAGGTGAAGCTTTCTTT	CASSLGKGEAFF
TRBV20-1	13	NA	TRBJ2-5	many	TGCAGTGCTCCCCCCCCCGGGAAGAGGACCCAGTACTTC	CSAPPPGKRTQYF
TRBV6-6	14	TRBD1	TRBJ1-5	NA	TGTGCCAGCAGGCTCCAGGGGGCGAGGCAGCCCCAGCATTTT	CASRLQGARQPQHF
TRBV28	15	NA	TRBJ2-1	few	TGTGCCAGCAGTTCCTACGGGCCCCCATACAATGAGCAGTTCTTC	CASSSYGPPYNEQFF
TRBV2	21	TRBD1	TRBJ1-1	NA	TGTGCCAGCAGTGAAGCACCGGGACAGGGAGTTGGTGAGGGCTTTAACACTGAAGCTTTCTTT	CASSEAPGQGVGEGFNTEAFF
TRBV2	14	NA	TRBJ2-7	many	TGTGCCAGCACCTCGGCCGAGACCTCCTACGAGCAGTACTTC	CASTSAETSYEQYF
TRBV28	11	NA	TRBJ2-7	few	TGTGCCAGCAGTTTTGTCTACGAGCAGTACTTC	CASSFVYEQYF
TRBV7-9	14	NA	TRBJ2-3	few	TGTGCCAGCAGCTTCAGCGGGTACGCAGATACGCAGTATTTT	CASSFSGYADTQYF
TRBV18	20	TRBD2	TRBJ2-1	many	TGTGCCAGCTCACCTATCAGACTAGCGGGAGGCCCCAGCTCCTACAATGAGCAGTTCTTC	CASSPIRLAGGPSSYNEQFF
TRBV28	16	TRBD2	TRBJ2-7	NA	TGTGCCAGCAGCCCCGGGACTAGCGGGAGGGCCGCCGAGCAGTACTTC	CASSPGTSGRAAEQYF
TRBV7-9	15	TRBD1	TRBJ1-1	NA	TGTGCCAGCAGCGGCAGACAGGGGAAGAACACTGAAGCTTTCTTT	CASSGRQGKNTEAFF
TRBV7-2	15	NA	TRBJ2-5	few	TGTGCCAGCAGCAACCGGGCAGTCCTCCAAGAGACCCAGTACTTC	CASSNRAVLQETQYF
TRBV11-3	15	TRBD1	TRBJ2-1	few	TGTGCCAGCAGCTTAGGGACAGGGGGCTACAATGAGCAGTTCTTC	CASSLGTGGYNEQFF
TRBV24-1	16	TRBD2	TRBJ2-1	few	TGTGCCACCAGTGATTTCGCGGGAGGGTTCTACAATGAGCAGTTCTTC	CATSDFAGGFYNEQFF
TRBV28	14	TRBD1	TRBJ2-1	NA	TGTGCCAGCAGTTTGGCACAGGGGGGCAATGAGCAGTTCTTC	CASSLAQGGNEQFF
TRBV7-2	12	NA	TRBJ2-7	few	TGTGCCAGCAGCCCCACTTGGAACGAGCAGTACTTC	CASSPTWNEQYF
TRBV4-3	14	NA	TRBJ1-2	many	TGCGCCAGCAGCCAAAACAGGGACGGCTATGGCTACACCTTC	CASSQNRDGYGYTF
TRBV7-6	16	TRBD1	TRBJ2-2	few	TGTGCCAGCAGCTCGGGACAGGGGGCTCGAGCCGGGGAGCTGTTTTTT	CASSSGQGARAGELFF
TRBV5-5	16	NA	TRBJ2-1	NA	TGTGCCAGCAGCGAGGGGGACCGTGGGAATTCGGAAGAGCAGTTCTTC	CASSEGDRGNSEEQFF
TRBV29-1	14	TRBD1	TRBJ1-1	NA	TGCAGCGTTGGAAATAGGGGGCCGGGTACTGAAGCTTTCTTT	CSVGNRGPGTEAFF
TRBV5-1	16	NA	TRBJ2-6	few	TGCGCCAGCAGCGCCCGACTGTCCTCTGGGGCCAACGTCCTGACTTTC	CASSARLSSGANVLTF
TRBV2	16	TRBD1	TRBJ2-5	NA	TGTGCCAGCAAAGCACTCCTGGGACAGAGCCAAGAGACCCAGTACTTC	CASKALLGQSQETQYF
TRBV12-3/TRBV12-4	13	NA	TRBJ1-1	few	TGTGCCAGCCGGGCGTCTGGTCAGGTATTAGCTTTCTTT	CASRASGQVLAFF
TRBV20-1	15	TRBD1	TRBJ2-3	NA	TGCAGTGCTACACCGGGACAGGGCCGCACAGATACGCAGTATTTT	CSATPGQGRTDTQYF
TRBV20-1	14	NA	TRBJ2-3	few	TGCAGTGCTAGACCCTTCGGTTTGTCAGATACGCAGTATTTT	CSARPFGLSDTQYF
TRBV27	13	NA	TRBJ1-5	NA	TGTGCCAGCAGTTTTGTGGTAAATCAGCCCCAGCATTTT	CASSFVVNQPQHF
TRBV20-1	14	NA	TRBJ2-1	NA	TGCAGTGCTAGACAACAGGGTTATGGCAATGAGCAGTTCTTC	CSARQQGYGNEQFF
TRBV5-1	15	NA	TRBJ1-1	NA	TGCGCCAGCAGCCCTGAGAGCTCCCCTAAAAAAAAGGATTTCTTT	CASSPESSPKKKDFF
TRBV4-3	17	TRBD2	TRBJ2-3	medium-sized	TGCGCCAGCAGCCAAGATTCCGGCGGGGGGGGAACAGATACGCAGTATTTT	CASSQDSGGGGTDTQYF